This T cell receptor (beta chain) was observed in a study of early T cells in non-severe SARS-CoV-2 infection. This clonotype was detected once. Deletions cut 4 bases from V and 10 bases from J, with 13 bases between. The germline CDR1 and CDR2 sequences are MNHEY and SVGEGT. This CDR3 is 13 amino acids long. MiXCR, applied by TCRdb to the 5' RACE reads, yields one record per CDR3 protein. The table shows tens of thousands of distinct CDR3 sequences, with approximately 10% occurring only once. Sequenced here: whole blood, sampled at baseline. This clonotype was sampled from an adult who was a healthcare worker with PCR-confirmed SARS-CoV-2 infection or an uninfected control (not recorded which). The V gene is TRBV6-2 or TRBV6-3, the J gene TRBJ2-2; either TRBD1 or TRBD2 may fit D (5 bases each). The CDR3 DNA reads TGTGCCAGCAGTTCTTGGGGGATGGAGGAGCTGTTTTTT. As protein: CASSSWGMEELFF.